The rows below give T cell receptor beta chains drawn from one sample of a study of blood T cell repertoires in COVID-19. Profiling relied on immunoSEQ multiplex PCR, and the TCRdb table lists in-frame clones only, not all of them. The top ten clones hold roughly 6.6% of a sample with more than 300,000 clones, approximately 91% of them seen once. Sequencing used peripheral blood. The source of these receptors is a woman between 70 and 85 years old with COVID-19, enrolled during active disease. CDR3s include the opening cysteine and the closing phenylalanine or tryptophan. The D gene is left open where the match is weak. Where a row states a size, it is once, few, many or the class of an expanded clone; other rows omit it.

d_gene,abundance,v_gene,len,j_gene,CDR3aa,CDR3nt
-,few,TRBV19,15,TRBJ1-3,CASRRQFFSGNTIYF,TGTGCCAGTAGAAGACAGTTTTTCTCTGGAAACACCATATATTTT
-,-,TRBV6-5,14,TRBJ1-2,CASSPAGADYGYTF,TGTGCCAGCAGCCCCGCCGGAGCGGACTATGGCTACACCTTC
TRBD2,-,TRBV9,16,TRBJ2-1,CASSARGGASYNEQFF,TGTGCCAGCAGCGCCCGCGGGGGGGCGAGTTACAATGAGCAGTTCTTC
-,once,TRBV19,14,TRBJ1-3,CASSQGLSGNTIYF,TGTGCCAGTAGTCAGGGGCTCTCTGGAAACACCATATATTTT
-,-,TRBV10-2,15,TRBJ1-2,CASSESNIQPGGYTF,TGCGCCAGCAGTGAGTCGAACATCCAACCAGGTGGCTACACCTTC
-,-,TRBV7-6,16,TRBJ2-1,CASSLGALGSYNEQFF,TGTGCCAGCAGCTTGGGAGCGTTGGGCTCCTACAATGAGCAGTTCTTC
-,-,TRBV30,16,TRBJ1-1,CAWSRINRAFGTEAFF,TGTGCCTGGAGCAGGATTAACAGGGCCTTCGGGACTGAAGCTTTCTTT
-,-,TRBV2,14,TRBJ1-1,CASRGGVLNTEAFF,TGTGCCAGCAGAGGAGGCGTCTTGAACACTGAAGCTTTCTTT
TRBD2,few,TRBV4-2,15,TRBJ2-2,CASSATGTSTGELFF,TGTGCCAGCAGCGCAACCGGGACTAGCACCGGGGAGCTGTTTTTT
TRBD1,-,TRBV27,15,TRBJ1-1,CASRRGTGANTEAFF,TGTGCCAGCAGAAGAGGAACAGGGGCAAACACTGAAGCTTTCTTT
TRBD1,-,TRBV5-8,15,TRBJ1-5,CASSLGQGDNQPQHF,TGTGCCAGCAGCTTAGGACAGGGTGACAATCAGCCCCAGCATTTT
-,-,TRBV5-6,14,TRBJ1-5,CASSLGTGNQPQHF,TGTGCCAGCAGCTTGGGGACGGGGAATCAGCCCCAGCATTTT
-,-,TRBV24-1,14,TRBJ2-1,CATSDSWQGNEQFF,TGTGCCACCAGTGATTCCTGGCAGGGCAATGAGCAGTTCTTC
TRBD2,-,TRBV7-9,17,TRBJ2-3,CASSLSQLALSTDTQYF,TGTGCCAGCAGCTTATCCCAACTAGCGCTAAGCACAGATACGCAGTATTTT
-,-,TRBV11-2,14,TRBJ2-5,CASSLDYRAETQYF,TGTGCCAGCAGCTTAGATTACAGGGCAGAGACCCAGTACTTC
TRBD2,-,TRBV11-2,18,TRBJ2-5,CASSPRTSGGPARETQYF,TGTGCCAGCAGCCCTCGGACTAGCGGGGGCCCTGCGAGAGAGACCCAGTACTTC
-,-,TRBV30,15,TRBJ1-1,CAWSVYGLRGTEAFF,TGTGCCTGGAGTGTATACGGGTTAAGAGGGACTGAAGCTTTCTTT
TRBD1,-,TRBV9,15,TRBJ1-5,CASSVSTGQNQPQHF,TGTGCCAGCAGCGTTTCGACAGGGCAAAATCAGCCCCAGCATTTT
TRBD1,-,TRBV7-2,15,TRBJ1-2,CASSLDRGAYYGYTF,TGTGCCAGCAGCTTAGACAGGGGCGCTTACTATGGCTACACCTTC
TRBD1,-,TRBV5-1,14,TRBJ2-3,CASSPGQREDTQYF,TGCGCCAGCAGCCCGGGACAGAGGGAAGATACGCAGTATTTT
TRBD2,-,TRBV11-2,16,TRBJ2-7,CASSLDPGLAVGEQYF,TGTGCCAGCAGCTTAGACCCGGGACTAGCGGTTGGCGAGCAGTACTTC
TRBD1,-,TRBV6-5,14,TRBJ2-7,CASSYSDRVDEQYF,TGTGCCAGCAGTTATTCGGACAGGGTGGACGAGCAGTACTTC
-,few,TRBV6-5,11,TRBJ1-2,CASRADKTNTF,TGTGCCAGCAGGGCGGACAAGACGAACACCTTC
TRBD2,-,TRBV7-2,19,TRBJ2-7,CASSLRVATSGEDSYEQYF,TGTGCCAGCAGCTTACGGGTTGCAACTAGCGGGGAAGACTCCTACGAGCAGTACTTC
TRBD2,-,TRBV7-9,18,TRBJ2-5,CASSLAVASGGPGETQYF,TGTGCCAGCAGCTTAGCCGTGGCTAGCGGGGGGCCGGGGGAGACCCAGTACTTC
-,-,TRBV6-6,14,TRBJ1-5,CASRGPSGDQPQHF,TGTGCCAGCAGGGGCCCATCAGGGGATCAGCCCCAGCATTTT
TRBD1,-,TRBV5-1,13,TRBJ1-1,CASSLRGQTEAFF,TGCGCCAGCAGCTTAAGGGGGCAAACTGAAGCTTTCTTT
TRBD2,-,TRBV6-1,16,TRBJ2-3,CASSDLTSGGLDTQYF,TGTGCCAGCAGTGATCTTACGAGCGGGGGGTTGGATACGCAGTATTTT
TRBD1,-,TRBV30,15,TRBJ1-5,CAGQGARYSNQPQHF,TGTGCCGGACAGGGGGCCCGATATAGCAATCAGCCCCAGCATTTT
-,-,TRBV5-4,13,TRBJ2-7,CASSPLVGGEQYF,TGTGCCAGCAGTCCGCTCGTGGGAGGCGAGCAGTACTTC
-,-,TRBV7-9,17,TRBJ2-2,CASTLGSVFANTGELFF,TGTGCCAGCACCTTGGGGAGCGTTTTCGCGAACACCGGGGAGCTGTTTTTT
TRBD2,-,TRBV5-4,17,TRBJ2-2,CASSARTSGGNTGELFF,TGTGCCAGCAGCGCCAGGACTAGCGGGGGGAACACCGGGGAGCTGTTTTTT